The entry that follows covers one TCR beta chain sequence. The antigen is unknown. The sample belongs to a study of cytomegalovirus exposure and HLA in healthy donors. The PCR contained 60 Vbeta and 13 Jbeta primers. Produced via immunoSEQ multiplex PCR; TCRdb's table is partial and in-frame only. The sample includes a few hundred thousand clones, over 60% of them seen just once. CDR1 is SEHNR, CDR2 FQNEAQ, per germline (reference sequence). The ends lost 4 bases at V and 6 bases at J; junction bases unmatched: 11. The CDR3 covers 15 residues. Study results and caveats: Earlier analysis looked at TCR beta V segments, and most were productive about 87% or about 30% of the time.

The clonotype comes from a man in his forties or fifties in good health and CMV-seronegative. Material: PBMCs. The chain is built from TRBV7-9 and TRBJ1-2; 7 nucleotides agree with TRBD1. For the CDR3, the DNA is TGTGCCAGCAGCTCATCCAACAGGGGTTGGGATGGCTACACCTTC. It specifies CASSSSNRGWDGYTF.